Following are 26 T cell receptor beta chains from one sample sequenced in a study of memory CD4+ T cells and cytomegalovirus serostatus. Repertoires were generated with immunoSEQ multiplex PCR, while TCRdb's copy carries only in-frame clones and drops some. Seen here are 40,000 to 60,000 clones, roughly 78% observed once, and the top ten hold approximately 0.78%. Single viable CD3+CD4+CD8-CD45RO+ cells were sorted as the memory CD4+ T cells. The specimen was memory CD4+ T cells from blood. All receptors come from an adult in good health and CMV-seronegative.

The chain links TRBV7-9 to TRBJ2-6; 11 bases are shared with TRBD1. The junction had 9 bases not matched to a gene; V was cut back by 3 bases and J by 5 bases. This CDR3 comprises 18 residues. The germline V gene has CDR1 SEHNR and CDR2 FQNEAQ (reference sequence). The CDR3 DNA reads as TGTGCCAGCAGCTTCGCCGGGACAGGGGGACCTCGGGCCAACGTCCTGACTTTC. It codes for CASSFAGTGGPRANVLTF.

This chain joins TRBV5-1 and TRBJ1-6; unclear D gene. CDR3 length equals 15 residues. Germline V gene data show CDR1 as SGHRS and CDR2 as YFSETQ. The V end was cut by 0 bases, the J end by 4 bases, with 8 bases between. The CDR3 region has the DNA TGCGCCAGCAGCTTGGAACAGCTTTATAATTCACCCCTCCACTTT. This sequence encodes CASSLEQLYNSPLHF.

The chain recombines TRBV9 with TRBJ1-2; a weak D match, TRBD1 (5 bases). V lost 4 bases and J lost 8, with 21 bases in between. Germline lookup yields CDR1 SGDLS and CDR2 YYNGEE. The CDR3 runs 15 residues. The CDR3 coding sequence is TGTGCCAGCAGCCCCAGGGAGGGAGGTGCGGGCGGCTACACCTTC. It encodes CASSPREGGAGGYTF.

This clone was counted between two and nine times. The V and J genes are TRBV30 and TRBJ2-1, with D unresolved. Trimming took 3 bases from V and 2 from J, leaving 11 bases between them. CDR3 length: 14 amino acids. The germline CDR1 and CDR2 sequences are GTSNPN and SVGIG (reference sequence). As DNA, the CDR3 is TGTGCCTGGAGCTCCTCTACCGCCTACAATGAGCAGTTCTTC. Residues: CAWSSSTAYNEQFF.

The V call is TRBV28, the J call TRBJ2-1; 13 nucleotides line up with TRBD2. This CDR3 contains 16 residues. The ends lost 4 bases at V and 9 bases at J; junction bases unmatched: 9. Germline CDR1 is MDHEN and CDR2 is SYDVKM. The CDR3 loop reads CASSSWTSGRRLEQFF. CDR3 coding DNA: TGTGCCAGCAGTTCATGGACTAGCGGGAGAAGACTTGAGCAGTTCTTC.

This clone has just one count. The rearrangement joins TRBV2 to TRBJ1-5; the D is unclear. In germline, CDR1 is SNHLY, CDR2 FYNNEI. Trimming stripped 1 base from V and 6 bases from J, with 10 bases between. This CDR3 contains 14 residues. As DNA, the CDR3 is TGTGCCAGCAGTGAAGGCCTTGTGGGTCAGCCCCAGCATTTT. It codes for CASSEGLVGQPQHF. Full variable domain (remainder filled in from reference TRBV2 and TRBJ1-5): EPEVTQTPSHQVTQMGQEVILRCVPISNHLYFYWYRQILGQKVEFLVSFYNNEISEKSEIFDDQFSVERPDGSNFTLKIRSTKLEDSAMYFCASSEGLVGQPQHFGDGTRLSIL.

V gene TRBV30 combines with J gene TRBJ1-3; D ambiguous. This CDR3 contains 14 residues. The V gene's germline CDR1 is GTSNPN and CDR2 SVGIG (reference sequence). Trimming took off 2 bases at V and 0 bases at J, with 8 bases between the two ends. The CDR3 nucleotides are TGTGCCTGGAGTACGGCCCACTCTGGAAACACCATATATTTT. Encoded protein: CAWSTAHSGNTIYF.

Only a few counts were recorded for this clone. This chain connects TRBV5-6 to TRBJ2-2; 8 nucleotides match TRBD2. Germline CDR1 and CDR2: SGHDT and YYEEEE. V lost 2 bases, J lost 2 bases, and 5 bases stayed unmatched. The CDR3 consists of 16 residues. The DNA of the CDR3 is TGTGCCAGCAGCTTTCCGGGACTAGAAAACACCGGGGAGCTGTTTTTT. It specifies CASSFPGLENTGELFF. The full variable domain, completed using reference TRBV5-6 and TRBJ2-2, is DAGVTQSPTHLIKTRGQQVTLRCSPKSGHDTVSWYQQALGQGPQFIFQYYEEEERQRGNFPDRFSGHQFPNYSSELNVNALLLGDSALYLCASSFPGLENTGELFFGEGSRLTVL.

The rearrangement joins TRBV2 to TRBJ2-1; maybe TRBD1 (6 bases). Trimming left V 7 bases short and J 6 bases short, with 19 bases between. CDR3 length equals 15 residues. CDR1 is SNHLY, CDR2 FYNNEI, per germline. CDR3: CASMGTHLGANEQFF. DNA of the CDR3: TGTGCCAGCATGGGCACACACCTGGGGGCCAATGAGCAGTTCTTC.

This rearrangement joins TRBV25-1 to TRBJ2-2; 10 positions agree with TRBD1. CDR1 MGHDK and CDR2 SYGVNS come from the germline V gene. Trimming cost V 4 bases and J 3 bases; bases outside gene matches: 2. The CDR3 extends over 15 amino acids. Here the CDR3 DNA reads TGTGCCAGCAGTGCAGGGACAGGGGACACCGGGGAGCTGTTTTTT. It codes for CASSAGTGDTGELFF.

The chain carries TRBV16 and TRBJ1-1, with 10 bases matching TRBD1. Looked up from germline, CDR1 is KGHSY and CDR2 is FQNENV. V was clipped by 0 bases and J by 4 bases; unmatched bases: 2. The CDR3 length is 15 residues. The CDR3 DNA is TGTGCCAGCAGCCAATCCGGACAGGGGGGCACTGAAGCTTTCTTT. Its protein product is CASSQSGQGGTEAFF. Combining the CDR3 with reference TRBV16 and TRBJ1-1 gives the whole variable domain GEEVAQTPKHLVRGEGQKAKLYCAPIKGHSYVFWYQQVLKNEFKFLISFQNENVFDETGMPKERFSAKCLPNSPCSLEIQATKLEDSAVYFCASSQSGQGGTEAFFGQGTRLTVV.

The rearrangement links TRBV28 to TRBJ2-5; 9 bases line up with TRBD1. The CDR3 consists of 14 residues. Germline V gene data show CDR1 as MDHEN and CDR2 as SYDVKM. The V segment lost 6 bases and the J segment 7 bases; nucleotides outside the gene matches: 9. The CDR3 DNA sequence: TGTGCCAGCAGGGACAGGGGCAAAGAAGCGACCCAGTACTTC. It translates to CASRDRGKEATQYF.

J is TRBJ1-1 and V is TRBV18; 11 bases agree with TRBD1. In germline, CDR1 is KGHSH, CDR2 LQKENI. The CDR3 length is 18 residues. Trimming at V came to 6 bases and at J to 4 bases, leaving 16 bases not matched to a gene. The CDR3 region has the DNA TGTGCCAGCTCCCTTTCGTCAACGCACGGGACAGGGGGCACTGAAGCTTTCTTT. Protein product: CASSLSSTHGTGGTEAFF.

The V gene is TRBV30, the J gene TRBJ1-2, with D unresolved. V was clipped by 3 bases and J by 8 bases, with 7 bases between them. Germline assignment: CDR1 GTSNPN and CDR2 SVGIG (reference sequence). This CDR3 contains 10 residues. The CDR3 region is CAWRPMGYTF. For the CDR3, the DNA is TGTGCCTGGAGACCTATGGGCTACACCTTC.

The chain joins TRBV19 to TRBJ2-6; maybe TRBD1 (5 bases). The CDR3 covers 16 residues. V gave up 5 bases and J gave up 4 bases, with 15 bases separating them. Germline V CDR1 and CDR2: LNHDA, SQIVND (reference sequence). CDR3 nucleotide sequence: TGTGCCAGTAGTTCCCAGCAGGGTTCCGGGGCCAACGTCCTGACTTTC. The encoded protein is CASSSQQGSGANVLTF.

This clone was seen once. The chain has TRBV10-1 and TRBJ2-5; 8 positions agree with TRBD2. CDR3 length equals 17 residues. CDR1 is WNHNN and CDR2 is SYGVQD in the germline V gene (reference sequence). Unmatched junction bases numbered 13, after V lost 2 bases and J lost 5 bases. The CDR3 spells CASSEGSGSLFRETQYF. The CDR3 DNA follows: TGCGCCAGCAGTGAGGGGAGCGGGAGCCTTTTTCGGGAGACCCAGTACTTC.

V is TRBV4-1 and J is TRBJ2-7; D not certain. Looked up from germline, CDR1 is MGHRA and CDR2 is YSYEKL. With 1 base removed from V and 2 bases from J, the gap between germline ends came to 21 bases. This CDR3 has 18 amino acids. In DNA, the CDR3 is TGCGCCAGCAGCCAAGCTTCTTTTAAGGTGGTCCGGACCTACGAGCAGTACTTC. Protein product: CASSQASFKVVRTYEQYF.

V usage is TRBV5-1 and J usage is TRBJ1-6; 7 bases line up with TRBD1. The CDR3 covers 16 residues. Germline CDR1 and CDR2: SGHRS and YFSETQ. Trimming removed 4 bases from V and 10 bases from J; junction bases left unmatched: 14. CDR3 in amino acids: CASSRENQGDGSPLHF. CDR3 in DNA: TGCGCCAGCAGCCGTGAGAACCAGGGGGACGGATCACCCCTCCACTTT. The entire variable domain, with the rest obtained from reference TRBV5-1 and TRBJ1-6, is as follows: KAGVTQTPRYLIKTRGQQVTLSCSPISGHRSVSWYQQTPGQGLQFLFEYFSETQRNKGNFPGRFSGRQFSNSRSEMNVSTLELGDSALYLCASSRENQGDGSPLHFGNGTRLTVT.

The chain joins TRBV29-1 to TRBJ2-2, with 8 bases that match TRBD1. J was trimmed by 6 bases and V by 7 bases; bases with no gene match: 13. The CDR3 sequence is 15 residues long. The germline V gene has CDR1 SQVTM and CDR2 ANQGSEA. As DNA, the CDR3 is TGCAGCGCCTCCCGCCGGGACAGGCAGGCCGGGGAGCTGTTTTTT. Protein: CSASRRDRQAGELFF.

The rearrangement joins TRBV4-1 to TRBJ1-1; tentative D call: TRBD1 (6 bases). Germline V gene data show CDR1 as MGHRA and CDR2 as YSYEKL. The CDR3 sequence is 15 residues long. The germline V and J ends were trimmed by 6 bases and 8 bases, with 22 bases remaining between them. In DNA form, the CDR3 reads TGCGCCAGCAGGTACAGGGCGGTCACACTGAGCGAAGCTTTCTTT. It translates to CASRYRAVTLSEAFF.

CDR3 nucleotide sequence: TGTGCCAGCAGCTTAGGGCTAGCGGGAGTTTCTCCCCAAAAAGAGACCCAGTACTTC. This codes for CASSLGLAGVSPQKETQYF. The chain couples TRBV5-4 to TRBJ2-5; TRBD2 agrees at 10 bases. The CDR3 length is 19 residues. From germline, CDR1 is SGHNT and CDR2 YYREEE (reference sequence). J lost 3 bases, V lost 2 bases, and 16 bases had no gene match.

The chain uses TRBV9 and TRBJ2-1; 7 bases are shared with TRBD1. Germline CDR1 and CDR2: SGDLS and YYNGEE. The CDR3 runs 15 residues. V gave up 0 bases and J gave up 4 bases; unmatched junction bases: 4. For the CDR3, the DNA is TGTGCCAGCAGCGTAGGGGGACAGCTATACAATGAGCAGTTCTTC. Amino acid sequence: CASSVGGQLYNEQFF.

This clone was detected a few times. The genes are TRBV18 and TRBJ2-3; D is unresolved. The CDR3 totals 12 residues. The germline V and J ends were trimmed by 11 bases and 2 bases, with 11 bases remaining between them. Germline lookup yields CDR1 KGHSH and CDR2 LQKENI. The CDR3 is CACGYATDTQYF. CDR3 in DNA: TGTGCCTGTGGATACGCCACAGATACGCAGTATTTT.

The CDR3 coding sequence is TGTGCCAGCTCCAGCCTTTGGGACACTGAAAAACTGTTTTTT. Amino acid sequence: CASSSLWDTEKLFF. The chain carries TRBV19 and TRBJ1-4, with a tentative D call TRBD1 (6 bases). The V end lost 9 bases, the J end lost 7 bases, and 18 bases lay between the germline ends. The germline V gene has CDR1 LNHDA and CDR2 SQIVND (reference sequence). The CDR3 sequence is 14 residues long.

V usage is TRBV10-3 and J usage is TRBJ2-1; 10 bases align to TRBD2. CDR1 and CDR2 (germline): ENHRY, SYGVKD. This CDR3 region has 13 residues. With V trimmed by 10 bases and J by 4 bases, 4 bases remained unmatched. This CDR3 reads CASSGRGYNEQFF. For the CDR3, the DNA is TGTGCCAGCAGCGGGAGGGGGTACAATGAGCAGTTCTTC.

This clone was observed a few times. Other DNA sequences in the same sample also yield this CDR3. The rearrangement links TRBV19 to TRBJ1-5, with a tentative D call TRBD1 (5 bases). The CDR3 is 15 amino acids. Per germline, CDR1 LNHDA and CDR2 SQIVND (reference sequence). Trimming removed 3 bases from V and 2 bases from J, with 11 bases in between. CDR3 residues: CASSMGGGGNQPQHF. The CDR3 DNA sequence: TGTGCCAGTAGTATGGGCGGGGGAGGCAATCAGCCCCAGCATTTT.